The rows below give T cell receptor beta chains drawn from one sample of a study of blood T cell repertoires in COVID-19. Data came from immunoSEQ multiplex PCR; TCRdb stores just in-frame clones and leaves some out. The sample has 65,000 to 70,000 clones, about 86% seen once. Sequencing was done on a sample of peripheral blood. These TCRs come from a man aged 40-49 years with COVID-19, enrolled during active disease. CDR3s include the opening cysteine and the closing phenylalanine or tryptophan. A D gene is named only where the DNA matches it firmly. Clone size is not always given. Where it is, it says once, few, many or a class for expanded clones.

cdr3_aa cdr3_nt clone_size j_call v_call d_call
CASSPAPSGGGSDTQYF TGTGCCAGCAGCCCCGCCCCAAGCGGGGGGGGATCGGATACGCAGTATTTT - TRBJ2-3 TRBV5-4 TRBD2
CASSSTEVYGYTF TGTGCCAGCTCAAGTACAGAAGTTTATGGCTACACCTTC - TRBJ1-2 TRBV18 -
CASSMQGAANEKLFF TGTGCCAGCAGCATGCAGGGGGCGGCTAATGAAAAACTGTTTTTT - TRBJ1-4 TRBV7-2 TRBD1
CASSLGQTNTEAFF TGTGCCAGCAGCTTGGGACAGACGAACACTGAAGCTTTCTTT - TRBJ1-1 TRBV5-4 -
CASSSGTGGFQPQHF TGTGCCAGCAGTTCCGGGACAGGGGGCTTTCAGCCCCAGCATTTT - TRBJ1-5 TRBV6-5 TRBD1
CASSQVGGGSYNEQFF TGTGCCAGCAGCCAAGTGGGTGGAGGCTCCTACAATGAGCAGTTCTTC - TRBJ2-1 TRBV3-1/TRBV3-2 -
CASSGTGGGQPQHF TGTGCCAGTAGTGGGACAGGAGGGGGTCAGCCCCAGCATTTT few TRBJ1-5 TRBV19 TRBD1
CASTLSGDETQYF TGTGCCAGCACCCTATCAGGGGACGAGACCCAGTACTTC - TRBJ2-5 TRBV7-9 -
CASSSGLAGSDTQYF TGTGCCAGCAGTTCCGGACTAGCGGGGTCAGATACGCAGTATTTT - TRBJ2-3 TRBV6-1 TRBD2
CATSKTARGRDTGELFF TGTGCCACCAGCAAAACGGCCAGGGGTCGGGACACCGGGGAGCTGTTTTTT - TRBJ2-2 TRBV15 -
CASQAGIENEQYF TGTGCCAGTCAGGCGGGGATTGAAAACGAGCAGTACTTC - TRBJ2-7 TRBV21-1 -
CASSFTYEQYF TGTGCCAGCAGCTTTACCTACGAGCAGTACTTC - TRBJ2-7 TRBV11-2 -
CASSPTLQGVYGYTF TGTGCCAGCAGCCCCACACTACAGGGTGTCTATGGCTACACCTTC - TRBJ1-2 TRBV3-1/TRBV3-2 -
CASSLGTNTQYF TGTGCCAGCAGTTTGGGCACGAATACGCAGTATTTT - TRBJ2-3 TRBV12-3/TRBV12-4 -
CASSEGGQGIFYGYTF TGTGCCAGCAGTGAAGGGGGACAGGGGATATTCTATGGCTACACCTTC - TRBJ1-2 TRBV25-1 TRBD1
CASSPGQGSSYEQYF TGTGCCAGCTCACCCGGACAGGGCAGCTCCTACGAGCAGTACTTC - TRBJ2-7 TRBV18 TRBD1
CASSYSRGTGDTEAFF TGTGCCAGCAGTTACTCTCGGGGAACGGGAGACACTGAAGCTTTCTTT - TRBJ1-1 TRBV6-5 -
CASSYSRGGQETQYF TGTGCCAGCAGTTACTCCCGCGGGGGCCAAGAGACCCAGTACTTC - TRBJ2-5 TRBV6-2/TRBV6-3 TRBD2
CASSFRERAFF TGTGCCAGCAGTTTTCGGGAAAGAGCTTTCTTT - TRBJ1-1 TRBV27 -
CATEAGDYGYTF TGTGCCACGGAGGCCGGGGACTATGGCTACACCTTC - TRBJ1-2 TRBV10-3 -
CAISTGQGGSPLHF TGTGCCATCAGCACGGGACAGGGTGGTTCACCCCTCCACTTT - TRBJ1-6 TRBV10-3 TRBD1
CASSYSPVTEAFF TGTGCCAGCAGTTATTCTCCGGTCACTGAAGCTTTCTTT few TRBJ1-1 TRBV6-5 -
CAPRGLARKGNTIYF TGTGCCCCCCGAGGGTTGGCCCGTAAGGGAAACACCATATATTTT - TRBJ1-3 TRBV10-3 -
CASRHSGDTQYF TGTGCCAGCAGGCATAGCGGAGATACGCAGTATTTT - TRBJ2-3 TRBV3-1/TRBV3-2 -
CASSTDLQGSTF TGTGCCAGCAGCACCGATTTACAGGGAAGCACCTTC few TRBJ1-2 TRBV6-6 -
CASSRGLDEQYF TGTGCCAGCAGCCGGGGCCTAGACGAGCAGTACTTC - TRBJ2-7 TRBV14 -
CASNLPGTMGNEQFF TGTGCCAGCAACTTACCCGGGACTATGGGAAATGAGCAGTTCTTC - TRBJ2-1 TRBV6-5 TRBD2
CASITGRRGELFF TGTGCCAGCATAACGGGTCGACGGGGGGAGCTGTTTTTT - TRBJ2-2 TRBV28 -
CASSSGQFGEYEQYF TGCGCCAGCAGCTCAGGACAGTTCGGAGAGTACGAGCAGTACTTC - TRBJ2-7 TRBV5-1 -
CASSLGGPDTQYF TGTGCCAGCAGCTTAGGAGGCCCAGATACGCAGTATTTT - TRBJ2-3 TRBV7-6 -
CASSSRTANTEAFF TGTGCCAGCAGCTCCCGGACAGCGAACACTGAAGCTTTCTTT once TRBJ1-1 TRBV3-1/TRBV3-2 -
CASSLEPGQGSTNEKLFF TGTGCCAGCAGCTTAGAACCGGGACAGGGGAGTACTAATGAAAAACTGTTTTTT - TRBJ1-4 TRBV7-8 TRBD1
CASSPPMNTEAFF TGTGCCAGCAGCCCCCCAATGAACACTGAAGCTTTCTTT - TRBJ1-1 TRBV3-1/TRBV3-2 -
CASGQVQETQYF TGTGCCAGCGGTCAGGTCCAAGAGACCCAGTACTTC - TRBJ2-5 TRBV14 -
CASSRTSGVETQYF TGTGCCAGTAGCAGGACTAGCGGGGTAGAGACCCAGTACTTC - TRBJ2-5 TRBV19 TRBD2
CASSYPETGVAGELFF TGTGCCAGCTCATATCCGGAGACAGGGGTTGCCGGGGAGCTGTTTTTT - TRBJ2-2 TRBV18 TRBD1
CASSRGQFLETQYF TGCGCCAGCAGCCGGGGACAGTTCTTGGAGACCCAGTACTTC - TRBJ2-5 TRBV4-1 TRBD1
CASSLPTPGGEQYF TGTGCCAGCAGTTTGCCGACTCCAGGCGGGGAGCAGTACTTC - TRBJ2-7 TRBV28 -
CASSSLGGSGNTIYF TGTGCCAGCAGCTCCCTCGGGGGGTCTGGAAACACCATATATTTT once TRBJ1-3 TRBV9 -
CASSQDSGSYNEQFF TGTGCCAGCAGCCAAGATAGCGGCTCCTACAATGAGCAGTTCTTC - TRBJ2-1 TRBV3-1/TRBV3-2 -
CASSDTTSRAEQFF TGTGCCAGCAGCGACACGACTAGCCGGGCTGAGCAGTTCTTC - TRBJ2-1 TRBV11-2 TRBD2
CSVVGGVGDTEAFF TGCAGCGTTGTAGGGGGGGTGGGCGACACTGAAGCTTTCTTT - TRBJ1-1 TRBV29-1 -